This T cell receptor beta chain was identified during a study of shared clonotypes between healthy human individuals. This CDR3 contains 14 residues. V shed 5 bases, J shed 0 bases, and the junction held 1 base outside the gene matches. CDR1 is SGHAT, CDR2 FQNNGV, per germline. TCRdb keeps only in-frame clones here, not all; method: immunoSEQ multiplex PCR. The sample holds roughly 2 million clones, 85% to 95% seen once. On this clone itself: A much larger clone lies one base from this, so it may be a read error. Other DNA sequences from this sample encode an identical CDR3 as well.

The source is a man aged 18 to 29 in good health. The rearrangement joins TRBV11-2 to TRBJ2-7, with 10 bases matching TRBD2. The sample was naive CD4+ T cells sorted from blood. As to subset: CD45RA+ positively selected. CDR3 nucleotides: TGTGCCAGCAGCCGGACTAGCGGCTCCTACGAGCAGTACTTC. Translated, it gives CASSRTSGSYEQYF.